This is a list of T cell receptor beta chains from one sample in a study of blood T cell repertoires in COVID-19. Produced via immunoSEQ multiplex PCR; TCRdb's table is partial and in-frame only. Of about 140,000 clones listed, around nine tenths are singletons. Sequences were obtained from peripheral blood. The receptors shown here come from a woman aged 45-65 years with active or convalescent COVID-19. CDR3s include the opening cysteine and the closing phenylalanine or tryptophan. A D gene is named only where the DNA matches it firmly. Rows may omit the clone size; those that give it use once, few, many or a size class.

abundance	d_gene	v_gene	j_gene	CDR3aa	CDR3nt
-	-	TRBV3-1/TRBV3-2	TRBJ2-7	CASSPPTAYEQYF	TGTGCCAGCAGCCCCCCCACAGCCTACGAGCAGTACTTC
few	-	TRBV10-2	TRBJ2-7	CASSEVGAHSYEQYF	TGCGCCAGCAGTGAGGTGGGGGCGCACTCCTACGAGCAGTACTTC
once	-	TRBV5-1	TRBJ2-3	CASRSGARTDTQYF	TGCGCCAGCAGGAGCGGCGCGAGGACAGATACGCAGTATTTT
-	-	TRBV19	TRBJ1-5	CASSIQGTRGNQPQHF	TGTGCCAGTAGTATTCAGGGGACACGAGGAAATCAGCCCCAGCATTTT
-	-	TRBV7-2	TRBJ1-2	CASSLIQYGGYTF	TGTGCCAGCAGCTTAATACAGTATGGAGGCTACACCTTC
-	-	TRBV6-4	TRBJ1-5	CASSDWVTAKNQPQHF	TGTGCCAGCAGTGACTGGGTGACAGCGAAGAATCAGCCCCAGCATTTT
-	-	TRBV27	TRBJ1-1	CASSLSMLGRTEAFF	TGTGCCAGCAGTTTATCTATGCTGGGCCGGACTGAAGCTTTCTTT
-	TRBD1	TRBV5-1	TRBJ1-6	CASSLGDRELSPLHF	TGCGCCAGCAGCTTAGGGGACAGGGAACTTTCACCCCTCCACTTT
-	TRBD1	TRBV19	TRBJ2-2	CARCRDRGIMRITGELFF	TGTGCCAGATGCCGGGACAGGGGGATTATGAGGATCACCGGGGAGCTGTTTTTT
-	TRBD1	TRBV19	TRBJ1-1	CASERQGGNTEAFF	TGTGCCAGCGAAAGACAGGGGGGGAACACTGAAGCTTTCTTT
-	-	TRBV5-4	TRBJ2-7	CASSLVDRPYEQYF	TGTGCCAGCAGCTTGGTAGACAGGCCCTACGAGCAGTACTTC
-	-	TRBV2	TRBJ1-1	CASSPQGGTEAFF	TGTGCCAGCAGTCCACAGGGAGGGACTGAAGCTTTCTTT
few	-	TRBV7-9	TRBJ2-5	CASSARLETQYF	TGTGCCAGCAGCGCCAGGTTAGAGACCCAGTACTTC
-	TRBD2	TRBV7-3	TRBJ2-3	CASSLAGGKTDTQYF	TGTGCCAGCAGCTTGGCGGGAGGGAAAACAGATACGCAGTATTTT
-	TRBD1	TRBV7-9	TRBJ1-4	CASSPGTGNEKLFF	TGTGCCAGCAGCCCCGGGACAGGCAATGAAAAACTGTTTTTT
once	TRBD1	TRBV28	TRBJ2-5	CASSSPRDSQETQYF	TGTGCCAGCAGTAGTCCCCGGGACAGCCAAGAGACCCAGTACTTC
-	TRBD1	TRBV18	TRBJ1-3	CASSPQRTGSGNTIYF	TGTGCCAGCTCACCACAGAGGACAGGCTCTGGAAACACCATATATTTT
-	-	TRBV9	TRBJ1-2	CASSVASYGYTF	TGTGCCAGCAGCGTAGCCAGCTATGGCTACACCTTC
-	TRBD2	TRBV11-2	TRBJ2-1	CASSLRTGGPLDEQFF	TGTGCCAGCAGCTTACGTACGGGAGGGCCTTTAGATGAGCAGTTCTTC
-	TRBD1	TRBV5-1	TRBJ1-1	CASSLTQTGDTEAFF	TGCGCCAGCAGCTTGACCCAGACAGGGGACACTGAAGCTTTCTTT
-	-	TRBV4-2	TRBJ1-1	CASSQDYGSNTEAFF	TGTGCCAGCAGCCAAGACTACGGTTCGAACACTGAAGCTTTCTTT
-	-	TRBV6-2/TRBV6-3	TRBJ2-7	CASSYSVGDLFYREQYF	TGTGCCAGCAGTTATTCGGTCGGGGATCTCTTTTATCGCGAGCAGTACTTC
once	TRBD1	TRBV29-1	TRBJ2-7	CSVEDPGGFYEQYF	TGCAGCGTTGAAGATCCAGGGGGCTTCTACGAGCAGTACTTC
once	-	TRBV7-3	TRBJ2-1	CASSHGSYNEQFF	TGTGCCAGCAGCCACGGGTCTTACAATGAGCAGTTCTTC
-	-	TRBV5-1	TRBJ2-2	CASSFQWTANTGELFF	TGCGCCAGCAGCTTCCAGTGGACAGCTAACACCGGGGAGCTGTTTTTT
-	-	TRBV21-1	TRBJ1-2	CASRIRDRECLGYTF	TGTGCCAGTAGGATTAGAGACAGGGAGTGTCTTGGCTACACCTTC
-	-	TRBV6-6	TRBJ1-5	CASSYFVQGTQPQHF	TGTGCCAGCAGTTACTTTGTACAGGGTACTCAGCCCCAGCATTTT
-	-	TRBV5-6	TRBJ2-3	CASRTVGGDTQYF	TGTGCCAGCCGGACCGTGGGGGGAGATACGCAGTATTTT
-	TRBD1	TRBV28	TRBJ1-3	CASSLPGTGTGNTIYF	TGTGCCAGCAGTTTACCCGGGACAGGGACTGGAAACACCATATATTTT
once	TRBD2	TRBV9	TRBJ2-7	CASSVEGLAGVEQYF	TGTGCCAGCAGCGTAGAGGGACTAGCTGGTGTCGAGCAGTACTTC
once	TRBD1	TRBV29-1	TRBJ2-7	CSVGLQGQGKDEQYF	TGCAGCGTTGGGCTTCAGGGACAGGGTAAGGACGAGCAGTACTTC
-	TRBD1	TRBV29-1	TRBJ1-2	CSVVGSGTGANGYTF	TGCAGCGTTGTCGGTTCCGGGACAGGCGCGAATGGCTACACCTTC
-	-	TRBV6-2/TRBV6-3	TRBJ1-2	CASSTSTGLRGYTF	-
-	-	TRBV7-9	TRBJ2-5	CASSLVVQQETQYF	TGTGCCAGCAGCTTAGTGGTACAGCAAGAGACCCAGTACTTC
-	-	TRBV11-3	TRBJ2-1	CASSLGASSLYNEQFF	TGTGCCAGCAGCTTAGGGGCTAGCTCCCTCTACAATGAGCAGTTCTTC
once	-	TRBV9	TRBJ2-1	CASSVDPRSNEQFF	TGTGCCAGCAGCGTAGATCCCAGGTCGAATGAGCAGTTCTTC
-	-	TRBV30	TRBJ1-2	CAWSVQGSRSYTF	TGTGCCTGGAGTGTACAGGGCAGCCGGAGCTACACCTTC
-	-	TRBV5-4	TRBJ2-7	CASSLDSIYEQYF	TGTGCCAGCAGCTTGGACAGCATCTACGAGCAGTACTTC
-	-	TRBV9	TRBJ2-5	CASSSTPTRNQETQYF	TGTGCCAGCAGCTCGACCCCAACTAGAAATCAAGAGACCCAGTACTTC
-	TRBD2	TRBV28	TRBJ2-3	CASTVAGGPAADTQYF	TGTGCCAGCACAGTGGCGGGAGGGCCGGCCGCAGATACGCAGTATTTT
-	TRBD1	TRBV12-3/TRBV12-4	TRBJ1-2	CASFYRGGDGYTF	TGTGCCAGCTTCTACAGGGGTGGCGATGGCTACACCTTC
-	-	TRBV6-2/TRBV6-3	TRBJ2-2	CASSTGTSNTGELFF	TGTGCCAGCAGCACCGGGACAAGCAACACCGGGGAGCTGTTTTTT
-	TRBD2	TRBV7-2	TRBJ2-2	CASSLGGGGTGELFF	TGTGCCAGCAGCTTAGGCGGGGGAGGCACCGGGGAGCTGTTTTTT
-	-	TRBV18	TRBJ2-1	CASSPDRYPINEQFF	TGTGCCAGCTCACCCGACAGGTACCCCATCAATGAGCAGTTCTTC
-	TRBD2	TRBV7-9	TRBJ2-3	CASSDAGGATDTQYF	TGTGCCAGCAGCGACGCCGGGGGGGCGACAGATACGCAGTATTTT
once	-	TRBV28	TRBJ2-1	CASSLRRPEQFF	TGTGCCAGCAGTTTGAGGCGGCCAGAGCAGTTCTTC
-	TRBD1	TRBV7-7	TRBJ2-7	CASSLGQGPSYEQYF	TGTGCTAGCAGTCTAGGACAGGGCCCCTCCTACGAGCAGTACTTC